The 6 T cell receptor beta chains listed next were all sequenced from one sample in a study of CD8+ T cells in alopecia areata. cDNA serving as the sequencing template came from extracted, reverse transcribed RNA. Sequencing was performed with immunoSEQ multiplex PCR; in TCRdb, only in-frame clones are kept and a portion is missing. The table shows some 200,000 clones, with approximately 60% occurring only once. Sample: CD8+ T cells sorted from blood. All receptors come from a human donor in good health.

This rearrangement joins TRBV6-5 to TRBJ2-3; 12 positions agree with TRBD2. V lost 8 bases to trimming and J lost 2 bases; unmatched junction nucleotides: 5. Germline V gives CDR1 MNHEY, CDR2 SVGAGI. CDR3 size: 15 residues. The CDR3 loop is CASSGLAGSTDTQYF. The CDR3 region has the DNA TGTGCCAGCTCCGGACTAGCGGGGTCCACAGATACGCAGTATTTT.

The gene calls are TRBV25-1 and TRBJ2-2; D gene uncertain. From germline, CDR1 is MGHDK and CDR2 SYGVNS. CDR3 length: 11 residues. The V end lost 0 bases, the J end lost 7 bases, and 0 bases lay between the germline ends. This chain's CDR3 is CASSEYGELFF. CDR3 sequence (DNA): TGTGCCAGCAGTGAATACGGGGAGCTGTTTTTT.

The rearrangement uses TRBV27 and TRBJ2-1; D is possibly TRBD1 (6 bases). The CDR3 length is 14 residues. Germline V gives CDR1 MNHEY, CDR2 SMNVEV (reference sequence). The V end lost 3 bases, the J end lost 7 bases, and 13 bases lay between the germline ends. The CDR3 bases are TGTGCCAGCAGTTTCATAGGGGGTGGGAATGAGCAGTTCTTC. The encoded protein is CASSFIGGGNEQFF.

V usage is TRBV23-1 and J usage is TRBJ1-6; 7 positions agree with TRBD1. TRBV23-1 has ORF status, its function being uncertain. This CDR3 is 17 amino acids long. V gave up 3 bases and J gave up 15 bases; unmatched junction bases: 20. CDR3 in amino acids: CASSHIGTELQFRDLHF. The CDR3 DNA sequence: TGCGCCAGCAGTCATATAGGGACAGAGCTTCAATTCAGAGACCTCCACTTT.

Turning to this clone: At one of its ends the junction is not consistent with the germline gene, which may arise from a read error. This chain connects TRBV29-1 to TRBJ1-1; no firm D call. The CDR3 covers 11 residues. Looked up from germline, CDR1 is SQVTM and CDR2 is ANQGSEA. As DNA, the CDR3 is TGCAGCGTTGAATTGCCCGCTTTGGGAGTCTTT. Translation: CSVELPALGVF.

This clone was recorded a few times. This chain connects TRBV29-1 to TRBJ1-1; 7 nucleotides line up with TRBD1. Germline CDR1 is SQVTM and CDR2 is ANQGSEA. The CDR3 has 14 residues. The V gene end was trimmed by 6 bases and the J gene end by 0 bases; junction bases not matched to a gene: 7. The CDR3 spells CSVLQGNLNTEAFF. The CDR3 nucleotides read TGCAGCGTGCTACAGGGGAACTTGAACACTGAAGCTTTCTTT.